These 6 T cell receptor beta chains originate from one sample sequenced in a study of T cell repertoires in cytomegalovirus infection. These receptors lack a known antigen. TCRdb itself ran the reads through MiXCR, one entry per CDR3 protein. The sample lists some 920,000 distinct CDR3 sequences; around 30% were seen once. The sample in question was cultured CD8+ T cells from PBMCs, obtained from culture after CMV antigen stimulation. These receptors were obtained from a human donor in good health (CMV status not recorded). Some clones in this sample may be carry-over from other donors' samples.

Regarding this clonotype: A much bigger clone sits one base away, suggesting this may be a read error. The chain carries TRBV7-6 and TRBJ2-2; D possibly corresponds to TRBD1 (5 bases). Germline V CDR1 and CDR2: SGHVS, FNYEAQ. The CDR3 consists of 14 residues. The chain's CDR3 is CVSSLAGSTGELFF. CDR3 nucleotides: TGTGTCAGCAGCTTAGCAGGGTCGACCGGGGAGCTGTTTTTT.

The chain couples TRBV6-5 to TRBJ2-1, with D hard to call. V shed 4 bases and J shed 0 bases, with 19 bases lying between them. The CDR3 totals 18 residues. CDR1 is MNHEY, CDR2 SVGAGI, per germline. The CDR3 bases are TGTGCCAGCAGTTCCCTACCAACACCAAACCCCTCCTACAATGAGCAGTTCTTC. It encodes CASSSLPTPNPSYNEQFF.

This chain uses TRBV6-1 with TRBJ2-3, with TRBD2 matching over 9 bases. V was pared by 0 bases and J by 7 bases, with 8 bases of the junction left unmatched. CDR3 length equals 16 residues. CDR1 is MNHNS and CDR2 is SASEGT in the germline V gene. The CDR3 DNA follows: TGTGCCAGCAGTGAAGCCGGTAGCGGGGGAATGAATACGCAGTATTTT. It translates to CASSEAGSGGMNTQYF.

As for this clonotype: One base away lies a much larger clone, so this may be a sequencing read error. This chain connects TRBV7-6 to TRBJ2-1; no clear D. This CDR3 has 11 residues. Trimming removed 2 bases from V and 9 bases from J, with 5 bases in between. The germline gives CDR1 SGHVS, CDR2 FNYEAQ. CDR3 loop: CASSLSIEQFF. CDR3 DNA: TGTGCCAGCAGCTTAAGTATTGAGCAGTTCTTC.

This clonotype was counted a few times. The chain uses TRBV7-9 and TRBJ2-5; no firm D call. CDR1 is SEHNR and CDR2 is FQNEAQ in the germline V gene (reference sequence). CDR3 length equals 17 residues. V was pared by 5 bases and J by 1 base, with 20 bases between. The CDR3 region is CASSNSRYGEVQETQYF. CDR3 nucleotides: TGTGCCAGCAGCAACTCACGATACGGAGAGGTCCAAGAGACCCAGTACTTC. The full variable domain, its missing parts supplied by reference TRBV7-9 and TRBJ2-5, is DTGVSQNPRHKITKRGQNVTFRCDPISEHNRLYWYRQTLGQGPEFLTYFQNEAQLEKSRLLSDRFSAERPKGSFSTLEIQRTEQGDSAMYLCASSNSRYGEVQETQYFGPGTRLLVL.

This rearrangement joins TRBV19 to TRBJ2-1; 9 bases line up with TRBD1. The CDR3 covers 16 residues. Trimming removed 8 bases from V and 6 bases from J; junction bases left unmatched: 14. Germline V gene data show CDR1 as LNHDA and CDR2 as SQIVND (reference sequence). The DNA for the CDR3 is TGTGCCAGTCGGGTACAGGGGGCTAATTGGGGCAATGAGCAGTTCTTC. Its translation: CASRVQGANWGNEQFF.